This T cell receptor (beta chain) derives from a study of siplizumab effects on memory and regulatory T cells. This clone was counted a single time. CDR3 length: 13 residues. Germline CDR1 is MNHEY and CDR2 is SVGAGI. Trimming took 10 bases from V and 2 from J, leaving 14 bases between them. The method was immunoSEQ multiplex PCR; TCRdb's version includes in-frame clones alone and lacks a portion of them. The repertoire has about 100,000 clones, more than 85% of them found once; the top ten carry under 3%. This chain connects TRBV6-5 to TRBJ1-1; a weak D match, TRBD1 (5 bases). Sequenced input: CD4+ T cells sorted from blood. The receptor comes from a human donor in good health. Some clones in this sample may be carry-over from other donors' samples. CDR3 sequence reads: CATWGTANTEAFF. In DNA form, the CDR3 reads TGTGCCACCTGGGGGACGGCCAACACTGAAGCTTTCTTT.